The T cell receptor beta chain under discussion was sequenced for a study of blood T cell repertoires in COVID-19. The overall study: COVID-19 samples, acute and convalescent, were from the United States, Italy and Spain. PBMCs, B-cell-depleted T cells, or T cells were the source of the cDNA or gDNA that made up the material.

This clone was recorded a few times. The CDR3 totals 14 residues. Per the original methods: Amplifying reference gene primers gave estimates of nucleated cell counts. Some clones are missing from TCRdb's copy, which holds only in-frame ones; the method was immunoSEQ multiplex PCR. That table supplies the V and J calls and clone size; D and trimming were determined from the DNA. The sample comprises just over 95,000 clones, about 80% of which are singletons, and around 4% rests with the top ten. Sequences were obtained from peripheral blood. The receptor was derived from a man in his sixties with acute or convalescent COVID-19. The gene calls are TRBV21-1 and TRBJ1-1. TRBV21-1 is a documented pseudogene. The chain's CDR3 is CASSALPGGTEAFF. For the CDR3, the DNA is TGTGCCAGCAGCGCCCTCCCGGGAGGAACTGAAGCTTTCTTT.